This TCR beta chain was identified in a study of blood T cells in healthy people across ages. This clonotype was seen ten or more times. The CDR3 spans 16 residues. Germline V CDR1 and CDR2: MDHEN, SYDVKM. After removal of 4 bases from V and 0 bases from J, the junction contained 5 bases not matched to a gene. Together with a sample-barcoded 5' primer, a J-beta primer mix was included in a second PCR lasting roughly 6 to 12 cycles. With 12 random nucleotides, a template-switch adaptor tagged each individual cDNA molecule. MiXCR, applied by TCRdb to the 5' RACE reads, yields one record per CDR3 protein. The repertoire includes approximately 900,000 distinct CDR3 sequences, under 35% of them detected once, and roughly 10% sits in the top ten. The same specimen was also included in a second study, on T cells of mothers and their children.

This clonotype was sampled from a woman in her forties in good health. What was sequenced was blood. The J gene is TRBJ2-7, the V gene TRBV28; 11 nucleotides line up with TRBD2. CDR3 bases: TGTGCCAGCAGTTCAAGACTAGCGGGGAGCTCCTACGAGCAGTACTTC. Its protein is CASSSRLAGSSYEQYF.